This is a list of T cell receptor beta chains from one sample in a study of blood T cell repertoires in COVID-19. Repertoires were generated with immunoSEQ multiplex PCR, while TCRdb's copy carries only in-frame clones and drops some. The sample contains about 370,000 clones, 89% of which appear only once. The sample consisted of peripheral blood. These receptors were collected from a young woman with COVID-19, enrolled during active disease. Each CDR3 is given with its conserved first and last residue.

V gene: TRBV10-2
J gene: TRBJ1-5
CDR3 protein: CASSERSQPQHF

V gene: TRBV28
J gene: TRBJ2-1
CDR3 protein: CASSRTVLREQFF

V gene: TRBV7-9
J gene: TRBJ2-1
CDR3 protein: CASSLSGLYEQFF

V gene: TRBV9
J gene: TRBJ2-1
CDR3 protein: CASSAEGQGANEQFF

V gene: TRBV18
J gene: TRBJ1-3
CDR3 protein: CASSPEGSGNTIYF

V gene: TRBV14
J gene: TRBJ2-5
CDR3 protein: CASSQGGVQETQYF

V gene: TRBV5-1
J gene: TRBJ2-1
CDR3 protein: CASSLLAGGDNEQFF

V gene: TRBV24-1
J gene: TRBJ1-5
CDR3 protein: CATSDYHQGTGNQPQHF

V gene: TRBV30
J gene: TRBJ2-5
CDR3 protein: CAWSVLQKETQYF

V gene: TRBV19
J gene: TRBJ1-3
CDR3 protein: CASSLGQSSGNTIYF

V gene: TRBV7-9
J gene: TRBJ2-3
CDR3 protein: CASSLEGVGTDTQYF

V gene: TRBV29-1
J gene: TRBJ2-7
CDR3 protein: CSVSDRVREQYF

V gene: TRBV29-1
J gene: TRBJ1-4
CDR3 protein: CSVSDRVDEKLFF